This passage covers 7 T cell receptor beta chains from one sample sequenced in a study of blood T cell repertoires in COVID-19. Assay used: immunoSEQ multiplex PCR; TCRdb lists only in-frame clones, some missing. This sample has around 270,000 clones, with approximately 90% found just once. Sequencing was carried out using peripheral blood. Source of these receptors: a man aged 40-50 years with acute or convalescent COVID-19.

The chain is built from TRBV5-1 and TRBJ1-5; 10 bases match TRBD1. V dropped 4 bases and J dropped 3; count of bases not matched to a gene: 7. CDR1 is SGHRS, CDR2 YFSETQ, per germline. The CDR3 runs to 16 residues. The CDR3 spells CASSPGTGATNQPQHF. CDR3 DNA: TGCGCCAGCAGCCCCGGGACAGGGGCCACCAATCAGCCCCAGCATTTT.

This clone was detected once. The J gene is TRBJ2-2, the V gene TRBV9; TRBD2 might be the D (5 bases). Trimming took 3 bases from V and 4 from J, leaving 10 bases between them. There are 14 residues in the CDR3. The germline V gene encodes CDR1 SGDLS and CDR2 YYNGEE. The CDR3 loop reads CASSATTSTGELFF. In DNA, the CDR3 is TGTGCCAGCAGCGCTACCACTAGCACCGGGGAGCTGTTTTTT.

The chain couples TRBV13 to TRBJ2-1; D is possibly TRBD2 (5 bases). This CDR3 has 15 residues. Trimming took 0 bases from V and 0 from J, leaving 6 bases between them. Germline CDR1 reads PRHDT; CDR2 reads FYEKMQ (reference sequence). In DNA, the CDR3 is TGTGCCAGCAGCTTAGGGGGGAGCTCCTACAATGAGCAGTTCTTC. This gives the protein CASSLGGSSYNEQFF.

The count of this clone is one. The genes are TRBV24-1 and TRBJ1-2; a possible D gene is TRBD1 (6 bases). The CDR3 has 14 residues. V was trimmed by 4 bases and J by 8 bases, leaving 16 bases between them. CDR1 is KGHDR, CDR2 SFDVKD, per germline. The CDR3 reads CATSDPGQQWGYTF. The DNA of the CDR3 is TGTGCCACCAGTGACCCAGGACAGCAGTGGGGCTACACCTTC.

V usage is TRBV2 and J usage is TRBJ2-1, with 8 bases fitting TRBD1. The CDR3 is made up of 13 amino acids. The germline V gene has CDR1 SNHLY and CDR2 FYNNEI. J gave up 7 bases and V 4 bases, and 3 bases lay outside the gene matches. The CDR3 coding sequence is TGTGCCAGCAGTGTCAGGGGGCGTAATGAGCAGTTCTTC. This translates into CASSVRGRNEQFF.

This chain uses TRBV18 with TRBJ1-3, with D unresolved. The germline V and J ends were trimmed by 9 bases and 2 bases, with 23 bases remaining between them. The CDR3 is 17 amino acids. CDR1 is KGHSH, CDR2 LQKENI, per germline. CDR3 nucleotide sequence: TGTGCCAGTCCCACCAAAAAGCCCCCGGGGACTGGAAACACCATATATTTT. Translated: CASPTKKPPGTGNTIYF.

The gene calls are TRBV18 and TRBJ1-1; D not certain. Trimming cost V 5 bases and J 1 base, with 8 bases left between them. Per the germline V gene, CDR1 is KGHSH and CDR2 is LQKENI. This CDR3 has 13 amino acids. The CDR3 loop reads CASSSTENTEAFF. CDR3 in DNA: TGTGCCAGCTCATCCACAGAGAACACTGAAGCTTTCTTT.